The 30 T cell receptor beta chains below come from one sample, sequenced in a study of regulatory T cells in long-lasting Graves disease. Both iRepertoire HTBI primers and Arm-PCR of CDR3 regions were used to build the TCR beta libraries. Via MiXCR, TCRdb re-called the multiplex PCR reads, giving one row per CDR3 protein. The sample has roughly 470,000 distinct CDR3 sequences, less than 25% seen once. Described time point: persistent/refractory GD, antithyroid drugs over 5 years with positive TRAb. Extracted RNA from PBMCs served as the source of the TCR library. The sequenced sample was peripheral blood mononuclear cells (PBMCs), obtained when the disease was refractory, from a patient treated with antithyroid drugs. These receptors were collected from a female donor with Graves disease.

In this sample, this clonotype turned up many times. The genes are TRBV2 and TRBJ1-5; TRBD1 might be the D (5 bases). Trimming took off 2 bases at V and 4 bases at J, with 15 bases between the two ends. CDR3 length: 16 amino acids. Looked up from germline, CDR1 is SNHLY and CDR2 is FYNNEI. Here the CDR3 DNA reads TGTGCCAGCAGTGAATACGGCAGGGCTGGAAATCAGCCCCAGCATTTT. Encoded protein: CASSEYGRAGNQPQHF.

Comments on this clonotype: The conserved phenylalanine or tryptophan normally closing the CDR3 is absent here, so this likely arose from a read error. The rearrangement links TRBV12-3 or TRBV12-4 to TRBJ2-2, with D tentatively TRBD1 (5 bases). The V and J ends lost 0 bases and 8 bases respectively, with 13 bases between them. The CDR3 totals 15 residues. As DNA, the CDR3 is TGTGCCAGCAGTTTAGCGCTCGGCCAGGGAGGGGAGCTGTTTTCT. Translated, it gives CASSLALGQGGELFS.

This clonotype was found a few times. The rearrangement links TRBV5-1 to TRBJ2-5; 12 nucleotides agree with TRBD1. The CDR3 contains 15 residues. Per germline, CDR1 SGHRS and CDR2 YFSETQ. J gave up 5 bases and V 3 bases, and 5 bases lay outside the gene matches. The CDR3 here is CASSSRDRGPETQYF. The CDR3 nucleotides read TGCGCCAGCAGCTCCCGGGACAGGGGGCCGGAGACCCAGTACTTC.

The V gene is TRBV6-4, the J gene TRBJ1-5; D unclear. This CDR3 is 12 amino acids long. The germline V gene has CDR1 MRHNA and CDR2 SNTAGT. Trimming shortened V by 2 bases and J by 9 bases, and 8 bases separated the two germline ends. CDR3 DNA: TGTGCCAGCAGTGACGGCGGTGGGCCCCAGCATTTT. Translating it yields CASSDGGGPQHF.

This clonotype has more than one count but fewer than ten. The chain's CDR3 is CASSEPVNYGYTF. In DNA form, the CDR3 reads TGTGCCAGCAGTGAACCGGTTAACTATGGCTACACCTTC. The V call is TRBV2, the J call TRBJ1-2; the D is unclear. The germline V and J ends were trimmed by 2 bases and 1 base, with 5 bases remaining between them. Germline assignment: CDR1 SNHLY and CDR2 FYNNEI. CDR3 length: 13 residues.

This clonotype was picked up many times. The CDR3 is CAIRPTNQETQYF. Here the CDR3 DNA reads TGTGCCATCAGACCGACCAACCAAGAGACCCAGTACTTC. The rearrangement joins TRBV10-3 to TRBJ2-5; D ambiguous. V was trimmed by 6 bases and J by 0 bases, leaving 8 bases between them. In germline, CDR1 is ENHRY, CDR2 SYGVKD. The CDR3 sequence is 13 residues long.

This clonotype was found a few times. The genes are TRBV29-1 and TRBJ2-7; D call uncertain. V was trimmed by 2 bases and J by 0 bases, leaving 11 bases between them. The CDR3 contains 14 residues. The V gene's germline CDR1 is SQVTM and CDR2 ANQGSEA. CDR3 nucleotides: TGCAGCGTTGAAATTCGGTTGAGCTCCTACGAGCAGTACTTC. Its translation: CSVEIRLSSYEQYF.

This chain uses TRBV20-1 with TRBJ2-2; TRBD1 matches at 10 bases. Trimming took 2 bases from V and 3 from J; bases not matched to a gene: 9. Germline CDR1 DFQATT, CDR2 SNEGSKA (reference sequence). The CDR3 loop spans 17 amino acids. CDR3 sequence: CSARHSDRGRHTGELFF. The CDR3 region has the DNA TGCAGTGCTAGACACTCGGACAGGGGGAGGCACACCGGGGAGCTGTTTTTT.

This chain joins TRBV29-1 and TRBJ2-2; 8 bases map to TRBD2. V shed 7 bases and J 0 bases; nucleotides not matched to a gene: 4. This CDR3 is 14 amino acids long. In germline, CDR1 is SQVTM, CDR2 ANQGSEA. The CDR3 DNA follows: TGCAGCGCTCGGGGACTAGCGAACACCGGGGAGCTGTTTTTT. This translates into CSARGLANTGELFF.

In its sample, this clonotype was seen a few times. The chain joins TRBV27 to TRBJ2-2; D is perhaps TRBD2 (5 bases). Germline V lookup: CDR1 MNHEY, CDR2 SMNVEV (reference sequence). This CDR3 contains 17 residues. V lost 2 bases, J lost 6 bases, and 19 bases lay in between. CDR3 bases: TGTGCCAGCAGTTTACTGAGCTATACTCTGAGGGCCGGGGAGCTGTTTTTT. Its translation: CASSLLSYTLRAGELFF.

This clonotype has just a few counts. The chain couples TRBV6-1 to TRBJ1-1; weak D call: TRBD1 (5 bases). The CDR3 has 16 amino acids. Germline V gives CDR1 MNHNS, CDR2 SASEGT. V was cut by 6 bases and J by 1 base, with 18 bases left in between. Here the CDR3 DNA reads TGTGCCAGCAGCTTACAACAGGTGTCAAAGAACACTGAAGCTTTCTTT. It encodes CASSLQQVSKNTEAFF.

This clonotype was found many times. The chain joins TRBV6-2 or TRBV6-3 to TRBJ2-2; D ambiguous. Trimming removed 1 base at V and 1 base at J, with 7 bases between. Germline loops: CDR1 MNHEY, CDR2 SVGEGT. This CDR3 spans 15 amino acids. The CDR3 region has the DNA TGTGCCAGCAGTTACTTCCCAGGGAACACCGGGGAGCTGTTTTTT. Amino acid sequence: CASSYFPGNTGELFF.

V usage is TRBV29-1 and J usage is TRBJ2-1, with 7 bases aligning to TRBD2. CDR1 SQVTM and CDR2 ANQGSEA come from the germline V gene. Trimming at V came to 5 bases and at J to 0 bases, leaving 7 bases not matched to a gene. The CDR3 extends over 15 amino acids. CDR3 in DNA: TGCAGCGTTCACACTAGCGAGGGCTCCTACAATGAGCAGTTCTTC. It encodes CSVHTSEGSYNEQFF.

This clonotype was counted many times. The chain is built from TRBV27 and TRBJ2-4; TRBD2 might be the D (6 bases). Trimming stripped 5 bases from V and 8 bases from J, with 13 bases between. The germline V gene has CDR1 MNHEY and CDR2 SMNVEV (reference sequence). CDR3 length: 13 residues. The CDR3 loop is CASSPDWGDIQYF. CDR3 in DNA: TGTGCCAGCAGTCCGGACTGGGGGGACATTCAGTACTTC.

This sequence joins TRBV20-1 and TRBJ1-4; 8 bases align to TRBD1. J was trimmed by 8 bases and V by 0 bases; bases with no gene match: 14. Germline V gives CDR1 DFQATT, CDR2 SNEGSKA (reference sequence). The CDR3 is 17 residues long. The CDR3 sequence: CSARDMAGGPVEEKLFF. CDR3 coding DNA: TGCAGTGCTAGAGATATGGCAGGGGGCCCTGTTGAGGAAAAACTGTTTTTT.

A note on this clonotype: The CDR3 end shows no conserved phenylalanine or tryptophan, and so a read error is likely. This chain uses TRBV6-2 or TRBV6-3 with TRBJ2-7; TRBD1 matches 8 bases. The CDR3 is 14 residues long. CDR1 MNHEY and CDR2 SVGEGT come from the germline V gene. The CDR3 region is CAGRSTGGRSEQYS. The CDR3 DNA reads TGTGCCGGCAGATCAACAGGGGGGCGGTCCGAGCAGTACTCC.

The rearrangement links TRBV6-2 or TRBV6-3 to TRBJ2-5; TRBD1 might be the D (6 bases). This CDR3 spans 12 amino acids. Trimming removed 5 bases from V and 4 bases from J, with 8 bases in between. The germline gives CDR1 MNHEY, CDR2 SVGEGT. Here the CDR3 DNA reads TGTGCCAGCAGTGACAGGATAGAGACCCAGTACTTC. This gives the protein CASSDRIETQYF.

This clonotype was detected ten times or more. The chain uses TRBV2 and TRBJ2-7, with D perhaps matching TRBD1 (6 bases). Germline CDR1 and CDR2: SNHLY and FYNNEI. V was trimmed by 3 bases and J by 7 bases, leaving 13 bases between them. CDR3 length: 13 amino acids. The CDR3 is CASSDSGVWEQYF. CDR3 coding DNA: TGTGCCAGCAGTGACTCAGGGGTTTGGGAGCAGTACTTC.

This clonotype was picked up many times. The DNA of the CDR3 is TGTGCCACCAAACGAGGTGTAACCTCCTACGAGCAGTACTTC. Amino acid sequence: CATKRGVTSYEQYF. The rearrangement uses TRBV6-1 and TRBJ2-7; D unclear. Trimming left V 10 bases short and J 0 bases short, with 16 bases between. Germline CDR1 reads MNHNS; CDR2 reads SASEGT. The CDR3 has 14 amino acids.

This clonotype showed up many times. The chain uses TRBV28 and TRBJ1-5; D perhaps matches TRBD1 (5 bases). The germline V and J ends were trimmed by 4 bases and 5 bases, with 12 bases remaining between them. The V gene's germline CDR1 is MDHEN and CDR2 SYDVKM. The CDR3 runs to 14 residues. Written as DNA, the CDR3 is TGTGCCAGCAGTTACGTCCGGGGGGATCAGCCCCAGCATTTT. It specifies CASSYVRGDQPQHF.

This clonotype was found many times. The chain links TRBV12-3 or TRBV12-4 to TRBJ2-7; D gene ambiguous. The CDR3 runs to 12 residues. V was shortened by 6 bases and J by 2 bases, with 8 bases between the two germline ends. The CDR3 here is CASSQVPYEQYF. CDR3 in DNA: TGTGCCAGCAGCCAGGTTCCCTACGAGCAGTACTTC.

V usage is TRBV10-2 and J usage is TRBJ2-5; unclear D gene. Trimming stripped 6 bases from V and 5 bases from J, with 13 bases between. Germline-derived CDR1 and CDR2 are WSHSY and SAAADI. This CDR3 has 13 amino acids. CDR3 sequence (DNA): TGCGCCAGCAGGTTGTTGGCGGATGAGACCCAGTACTTC. Translated, it gives CASRLLADETQYF.

This clonotype was seen ten or more times. The chain employs TRBV28 and TRBJ2-7; D is perhaps TRBD1 or TRBD2 (5 bases each). The CDR3 consists of 19 residues. The germline V gene encodes CDR1 MDHEN and CDR2 SYDVKM. V lost 4 bases and J 3 bases, leaving 28 bases between the germline ends. CDR3 amino acids: CASSSITGHGADPHYEQYF. Written as DNA, the CDR3 is TGTGCCAGCAGTTCCATCACGGGCCACGGGGCCGACCCCCACTACGAGCAGTACTTC.

With regard to this clonotype: It may be a read error: a sequence one base away is much more abundant. The chain links TRBV6-2 or TRBV6-3 to TRBJ1-1; D call uncertain. Germline lookup yields CDR1 MNHEY and CDR2 SVGEGT. The CDR3 has 13 residues. The CDR3 DNA is TGTGCCAGCAATTACTTATGGGGCACTGAAGCTTTCTTT. It specifies CASNYLWGTEAFF.

In this sample, this clonotype turned up a few times. J is TRBJ2-3 and V is TRBV11-3; 8 positions agree with TRBD2. The CDR3 contains 14 residues. V was pared by 5 bases and J by 12 bases, with 13 bases of the junction left unmatched. Looked up from germline, CDR1 is SGHNT and CDR2 is YENEEA. The DNA for the CDR3 is TGTGCCAGCAGCCCTCGGGCGGGGCTAGCGGGTCAGTATTTT. Translation: CASSPRAGLAGQYF.

The gene calls are TRBV7-9 and TRBJ2-4; the D is unclear. Trimming stripped 0 bases from V and 0 bases from J, with 6 bases between. The CDR3 contains 15 residues. Germline-derived CDR1 and CDR2 are SEHNR and FQNEAQ (reference sequence). CDR3 nucleotide sequence: TGTGCCAGCAGCTTAGCGCGAGTAGCCAAAAACATTCAGTACTTC. Translation: CASSLARVAKNIQYF.

This clonotype was detected a few times. V gene TRBV11-2 combines with J gene TRBJ2-7; D is ambiguous. The CDR3 extends over 13 amino acids. The V and J ends lost 1 base and 3 bases respectively, with 7 bases between them. Germline V gives CDR1 SGHAT, CDR2 FQNNGV. The CDR3 coding sequence is TGTGCCAGCAGCTTAGTAGTCGGCTACGAGCAGTACTTC. Translated, it gives CASSLVVGYEQYF.

This CDR3 is CASSARDRGSNYGYTF. The CDR3 nucleotides read TGTGCCAGCAGCGCCCGGGACAGGGGGTCCAACTATGGCTACACCTTC. The V gene is TRBV7-9, the J gene TRBJ1-2; 11 nucleotides match TRBD1. Germline-derived CDR1 and CDR2 are SEHNR and FQNEAQ (reference sequence). The CDR3 spans 16 residues. V trimming: 5 bases; J trimming: 2 bases; junction bases outside the gene matches: 7.

This clonotype was observed many times. V and J are TRBV7-8 and TRBJ2-7; TRBD2 is a possible D gene (7 bases). CDR3 length equals 16 residues. V was shortened by 4 bases and J by 3 bases, with 19 bases between the two germline ends. Looked up from germline, CDR1 is SGHVS and CDR2 is FQNEAQ. CDR3 region: CASSSTAGVGGYEQYF. For the CDR3, the DNA is TGTGCCAGCAGCTCCACCGCGGGAGTAGGGGGCTACGAGCAGTACTTC.

The rearrangement joins TRBV24-1 to TRBJ1-2; D perhaps matches TRBD1 (6 bases). The CDR3 spans 14 residues. V dropped 2 bases and J dropped 3 bases, with 9 bases sitting between them. Germline lookup yields CDR1 KGHDR and CDR2 SFDVKD. The CDR3 protein is CATSDSRTDYGYTF. CDR3 DNA sequence: TGTGCCACCAGTGATTCCCGGACAGACTATGGCTACACCTTC.